These 21 T cell receptor beta chains came from one sample sequenced in a study of T cell responses to AZD1222 COVID-19 vaccine (dated by TCRdb to the early 2020s). Libraries were made using the immunoSEQ multiplex PCR assay. TCRdb obtained this table from immuneACCESS and retained in-frame rearrangements with V and J assigned. These tables miss some clones; where compared with another copy, unresolved V genes account for less than half of the shortfall, and the remainder is unexplained. In all, the sample holds 90,000 to 140,000 clones, and around 80% of those were seen once. The ten top clones hold approximately 5% of the sample. The sample's time point label, in plain terms: baseline before first vaccination. The sequencing used peripheral blood, collected on day 0 of AZD1222 vaccination. Receptor source: an adult in good health.

V gene TRBV7-8 combines with J gene TRBJ2-1; 7 bases line up with TRBD2. Unmatched junction bases numbered 6, after V lost 4 bases and J lost 0 bases. The CDR3 runs to 16 residues. Germline V gives CDR1 SGHVS, CDR2 FQNEAQ. In DNA, the CDR3 is TGTGCCAGCAGCTATCGGACTAGTACCTCCTACAATGAGCAGTTCTTC. This encodes CASSYRTSTSYNEQFF.

V is TRBV10-3 and J is TRBJ2-7, with D perhaps assigned TRBD1 or TRBD2 (5 bases each). The CDR3 length is 13 residues. Trimming shortened V by 7 bases and J by 2 bases, and 12 bases separated the two germline ends. The V gene's germline CDR1 is ENHRY and CDR2 SYGVKD. The CDR3 bases are TGTGCCATCAAAGGGACGGTGACCTACGAGCAGTACTTC. It codes for CAIKGTVTYEQYF.

This clone was seen more than once but under ten times. The chain combines TRBV9 with TRBJ1-1; D unresolved. Germline CDR1 and CDR2: SGDLS and YYNGEE. V was clipped by 4 bases and J by 4 bases, with 17 bases between them. The CDR3 has 15 residues. Written as DNA, the CDR3 is TGTGCCAGCAGCCCCAACGAAAGGGCACCCACTGAAGCTTTCTTT. As protein: CASSPNERAPTEAFF. Variable domain in full (rest from reference TRBV9 and TRBJ1-1): DSGVTQTPKHLITATGQRVTLRCSPRSGDLSVYWYQQSLDQGLQFLIQYYNGEERAKGNILERFSAQQFPDLHSELNLSSLELGDSALYFCASSPNERAPTEAFFGQGTRLTVV.

The CDR3 region is CASSLWAGEGYEQYF. CDR3 nucleotide sequence: TGCGCCAGCAGCTTGTGGGCAGGGGAGGGGTACGAGCAGTACTTC. V gene TRBV5-1 combines with J gene TRBJ2-7, with a possible D match to TRBD2 (7 bases). Per the germline V gene, CDR1 is SGHRS and CDR2 is YFSETQ. Trimming removed 1 base from V and 4 bases from J, with 15 bases in between. The CDR3 is 15 residues long.

In DNA form, the CDR3 reads TGTGCCAGCAGCTCCTCTAGGGGAAATGGGGCTTTCTTT. Translation: CASSSSRGNGAFF. The V gene is TRBV7-3, the J gene TRBJ1-1, with D tentatively TRBD1 (5 bases). CDR1 and CDR2 (germline): SGHTA, FQGTGA. The CDR3 sequence is 13 residues long. The V and J ends lost 4 bases and 11 bases respectively, with 17 bases between them.

The chain links TRBV18 to TRBJ2-2; D is unclear. Germline-derived CDR1 and CDR2 are KGHSH and LQKENI. Trimming took off 3 bases at V and 7 bases at J, with 9 bases between the two ends. This CDR3 contains 13 residues. The CDR3 DNA reads TGTGCCAGCTCACCCAGACTCCTCGGGGAGCTGTTTTTT. Amino acids: CASSPRLLGELFF.

The chain has TRBV27 and TRBJ1-5; no definite D call. Trimming took 2 bases from V and 9 from J, leaving 11 bases between them. The V gene's germline CDR1 is MNHEY and CDR2 SMNVEV (reference sequence). CDR3 length equals 13 residues. The CDR3 sequence is CASSLVGVRPQHF. In DNA form, the CDR3 reads TGTGCCAGCAGTTTAGTTGGTGTCCGGCCCCAGCATTTT.

The CDR3 bases are TGTGCCAGCAGCTTAGACCCCATGCCGTCTATCAAAGCTTTCTTT. This translates into CASSLDPMPSIKAFF. This chain connects TRBV7-2 to TRBJ1-1; D not resolved. There are 15 residues in the CDR3. V lost 1 base, J lost 9 bases, and 18 bases lay in between. The germline gives CDR1 SGHTA, CDR2 FQGNSA.

Here the CDR3 reads CATGEAKGNRFYSNQPQHF. The CDR3 nucleotides read TGTGCCACGGGGGAGGCGAAGGGAAACCGATTCTATAGCAATCAGCCCCAGCATTTT. The gene calls are TRBV15 and TRBJ1-5, with D perhaps matching TRBD1 (5 bases). The CDR3 spans 19 residues. CDR1 LNHNV and CDR2 YYDKDF come from the germline V gene (reference sequence). Trimming stripped 9 bases from V and 0 bases from J, with 27 bases between.

The chain is built from TRBV6-6 and TRBJ2-5; no clear D. Trimming stripped 0 bases from V and 5 bases from J, with 13 bases between. The CDR3 sequence is 15 residues long. Per the germline V gene, CDR1 is MNHNY and CDR2 is SVGAGI (reference sequence). CDR3 coding DNA: TGTGCCAGCAGTTACTCAATTAACCCTATGGAGACCCAGTACTTC. This encodes CASSYSINPMETQYF.

This clone was seen just once. The chain recombines TRBV7-2 with TRBJ2-7, with 11 bases matching TRBD2. Germline lookup yields CDR1 SGHTA and CDR2 FQGNSA. The junction had 15 bases not matched to a gene; V was cut back by 2 bases and J by 12 bases. The CDR3 runs 16 residues. The CDR3, as DNA: TGTGCCAGCAGCTTAAGGGTCGCGGGGCTAGCGGGGGGCCCGTACTTC. The encoded protein is CASSLRVAGLAGGPYF.

This clone was counted many times. This rearrangement joins TRBV19 to TRBJ2-5; D is possibly TRBD2 (6 bases). Trimming shortened V by 5 bases and J by 7 bases, and 14 bases separated the two germline ends. Germline CDR1 LNHDA, CDR2 SQIVND (reference sequence). This CDR3 is 13 amino acids long. The CDR3 DNA reads TGTGCCAGTAGTCCAAGACTAGTTGGGACCCAGTACTTC. It specifies CASSPRLVGTQYF.

V usage is TRBV12-3 or TRBV12-4 and J usage is TRBJ1-1, with TRBD1 matching 8 bases. The junction had 6 bases not matched to a gene; V was cut back by 4 bases and J by 11 bases. The CDR3 runs to 12 residues. The CDR3 loop reads CASSSRTGKAFF. CDR3 in DNA: TGTGCCAGCAGTTCCCGGACAGGGAAGGCTTTCTTT.

The chain carries TRBV6-6 and TRBJ1-1; no firm D call. CDR1 and CDR2 (germline): MNHNY, SVGAGI (reference sequence). This CDR3 is built from 13 residues. V lost 2 bases to trimming and J lost 7 bases, with 11 bases between them. For the CDR3, the DNA is TGTGCCAGCAGTTACGAGGTTTTACGTGAAGCTTTCTTT. The encoded protein is CASSYEVLREAFF.

This clone was seen a handful of times. V usage is TRBV27 and J usage is TRBJ2-1; no firm D call. Germline assignment: CDR1 MNHEY and CDR2 SMNVEV (reference sequence). V dropped 5 bases and J dropped 0 bases, with 11 bases sitting between them. The CDR3 totals 15 residues. DNA for the CDR3: TGTGCCAGCAGTCCCGCTTACACCTCCTACAATGAGCAGTTCTTC. Residues: CASSPAYTSYNEQFF.

The chain links TRBV6-2 or TRBV6-3 to TRBJ1-2, with a weak D call TRBD1 (5 bases). CDR3 length equals 16 residues. Trimming pared 0 bases from V and 2 bases from J, leaving 13 bases between. Germline CDR1 is MNHEY and CDR2 is SVGEGT. CDR3 sequence (DNA): TGTGCCAGCAGTTACTCGCGGTTTCGGGGGAACTATGGCTACACCTTC. It is translated as CASSYSRFRGNYGYTF.

The chain carries TRBV30 and TRBJ1-3; D is uncertain. CDR3 length equals 11 residues. Between the trimmed V and J ends, which lost 4 bases and 2 bases, there was a span of 3 bases. CDR1 is GTSNPN and CDR2 is SVGIG in the germline V gene (reference sequence). CDR3 in amino acids: CAWTAGNTIYF. The CDR3, as DNA: TGTGCCTGGACAGCTGGAAACACCATATATTTT.

This chain links TRBV6-1 with TRBJ2-6, with D uncertain. Per the germline V gene, CDR1 is MNHNS and CDR2 is SASEGT. This CDR3 is built from 16 residues. V was pared by 1 base and J by 2 bases, with 9 bases between. CDR3 sequence reads: CASSEDTGTGANVLTF. The CDR3 nucleotides read TGTGCCAGCAGTGAAGATACGGGTACTGGGGCCAACGTCCTGACTTTC.

V gene TRBV15 combines with J gene TRBJ1-1; D uncertain. Germline CDR1 and CDR2: LNHNV and YYDKDF (reference sequence). Trimming took 1 base from V and 0 from J, leaving 9 bases between them. This CDR3 is 15 amino acids long. The CDR3, as DNA: TGTGCCACCAGCAGAGCAGAGAGCATGAACACTGAAGCTTTCTTT. Translation: CATSRAESMNTEAFF. The full variable domain, completed using reference TRBV15 and TRBJ1-1, is DAMVIQNPRYQVTQFGKPVTLSCSQTLNHNVMYWYQQKSSQAPKLLFHYYDKDFNNEADTPDNFQSRRPNTSFCFLDIRSPGLGDTAMYLCATSRAESMNTEAFFGQGTRLTVV.

The chain carries TRBV11-2 and TRBJ2-1, with D possibly being TRBD2 (6 bases). The CDR3 runs 16 residues. Trimming removed 6 bases from V and 4 bases from J, with 19 bases in between. Germline lookup yields CDR1 SGHAT and CDR2 FQNNGV. CDR3 coding DNA: TGTGCCAGCAGTCCTCGCTTTGCGGGGCCTTACAATGAGCAGTTCTTC. Protein product: CASSPRFAGPYNEQFF.

The chain is built from TRBV4-1 and TRBJ2-7, with 8 bases fitting TRBD2. This CDR3 has 16 amino acids. V dropped 0 bases and J dropped 1; count of bases not matched to a gene: 5. From germline, CDR1 is MGHRA and CDR2 YSYEKL. CDR3 sequence reads: CASSQELTSESYEQYF. For the CDR3, the DNA is TGCGCCAGCAGCCAAGAACTGACTAGCGAGTCCTACGAGCAGTACTTC.